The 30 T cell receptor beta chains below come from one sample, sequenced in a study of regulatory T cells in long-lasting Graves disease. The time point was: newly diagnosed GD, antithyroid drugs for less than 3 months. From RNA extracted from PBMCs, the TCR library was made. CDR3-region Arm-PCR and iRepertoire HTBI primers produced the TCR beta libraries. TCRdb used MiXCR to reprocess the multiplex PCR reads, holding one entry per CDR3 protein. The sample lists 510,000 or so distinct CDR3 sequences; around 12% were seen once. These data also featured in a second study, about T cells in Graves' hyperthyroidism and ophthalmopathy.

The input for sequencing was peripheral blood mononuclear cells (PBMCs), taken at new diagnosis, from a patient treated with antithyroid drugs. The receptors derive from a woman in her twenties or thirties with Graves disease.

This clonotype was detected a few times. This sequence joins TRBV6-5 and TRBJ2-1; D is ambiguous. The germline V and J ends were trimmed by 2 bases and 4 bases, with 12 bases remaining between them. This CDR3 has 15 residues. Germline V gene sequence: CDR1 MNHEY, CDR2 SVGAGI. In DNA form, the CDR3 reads TGTGCCAGCAGTTACGGGCCCGGATCGTACAATGAGCAGTTCTTC. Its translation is CASSYGPGSYNEQFF.

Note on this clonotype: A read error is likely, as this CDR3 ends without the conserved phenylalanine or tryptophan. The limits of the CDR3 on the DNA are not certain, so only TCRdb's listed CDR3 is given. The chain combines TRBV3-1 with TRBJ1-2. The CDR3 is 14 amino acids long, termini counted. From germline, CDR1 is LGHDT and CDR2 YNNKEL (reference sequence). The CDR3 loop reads CASRPSGSYYGYAL.

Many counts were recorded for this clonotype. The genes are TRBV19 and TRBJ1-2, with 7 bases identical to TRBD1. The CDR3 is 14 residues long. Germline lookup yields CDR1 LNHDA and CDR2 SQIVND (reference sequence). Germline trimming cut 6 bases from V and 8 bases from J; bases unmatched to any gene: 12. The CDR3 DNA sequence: TGTGCCAGTAGGCCAGGGGGAGGATTGAACGGCTACACCTTC. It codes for CASRPGGGLNGYTF. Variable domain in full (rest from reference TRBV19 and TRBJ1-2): DGGITQSPKYLFRKEGQNVTLSCEQNLNHDAMYWYRQDPGQGLRLIYYSQIVNDFQKGDIAEGYSVSREKKESFPLTVTSAQKNPTAFYLCASRPGGGLNGYTFGSGTRLTVV.

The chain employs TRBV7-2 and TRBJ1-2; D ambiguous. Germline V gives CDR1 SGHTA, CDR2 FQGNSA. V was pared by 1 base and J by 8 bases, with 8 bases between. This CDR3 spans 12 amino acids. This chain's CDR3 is CASSLVGRGYTF. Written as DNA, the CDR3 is TGTGCCAGCAGCTTAGTGGGTAGAGGCTACACCTTC.

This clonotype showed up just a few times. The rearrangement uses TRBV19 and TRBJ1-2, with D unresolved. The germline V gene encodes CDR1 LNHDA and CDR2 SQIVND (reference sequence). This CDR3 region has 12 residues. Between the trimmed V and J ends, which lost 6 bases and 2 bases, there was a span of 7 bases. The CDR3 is CASRPRNYGYTF. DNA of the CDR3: TGTGCCAGTAGACCGAGGAACTATGGCTACACCTTC. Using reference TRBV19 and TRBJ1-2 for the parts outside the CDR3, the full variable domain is DGGITQSPKYLFRKEGQNVTLSCEQNLNHDAMYWYRQDPGQGLRLIYYSQIVNDFQKGDIAEGYSVSREKKESFPLTVTSAQKNPTAFYLCASRPRNYGYTFGSGTRLTVV.

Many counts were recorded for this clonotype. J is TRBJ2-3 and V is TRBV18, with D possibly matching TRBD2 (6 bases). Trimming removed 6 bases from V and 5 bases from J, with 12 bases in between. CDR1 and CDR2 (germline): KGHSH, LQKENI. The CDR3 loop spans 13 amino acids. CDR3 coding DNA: TGTGCCAGCTCCAGTTGGAGGGAAGATACGCAGTATTTT. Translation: CASSSWREDTQYF.

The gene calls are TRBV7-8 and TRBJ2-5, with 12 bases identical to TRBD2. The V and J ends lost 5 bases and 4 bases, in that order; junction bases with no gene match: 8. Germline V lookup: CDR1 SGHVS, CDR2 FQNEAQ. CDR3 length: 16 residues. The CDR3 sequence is CASSALLAGGGETQYF. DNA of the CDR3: TGTGCCAGCAGCGCCCTACTAGCGGGAGGCGGAGAGACCCAGTACTTC. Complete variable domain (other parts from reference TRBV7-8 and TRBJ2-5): GAGVSQSPRYKVAKRGQDVALRCDPISGHVSLFWYQQALGQGPEFLTYFQNEAQLDKSGLPSDRFFAERPEGSVSTLKIQRTQQEDSAVYLCASSALLAGGGETQYFGPGTRLLVL.

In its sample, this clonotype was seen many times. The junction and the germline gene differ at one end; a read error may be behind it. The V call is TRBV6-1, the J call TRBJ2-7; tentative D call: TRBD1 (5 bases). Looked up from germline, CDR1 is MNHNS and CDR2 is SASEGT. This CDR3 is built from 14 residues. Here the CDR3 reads CASSQDTGPYGQYF. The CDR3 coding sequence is TGTGCCAGCAGTCAGGACACCGGCCCTTACGGGCAGTACTTC.

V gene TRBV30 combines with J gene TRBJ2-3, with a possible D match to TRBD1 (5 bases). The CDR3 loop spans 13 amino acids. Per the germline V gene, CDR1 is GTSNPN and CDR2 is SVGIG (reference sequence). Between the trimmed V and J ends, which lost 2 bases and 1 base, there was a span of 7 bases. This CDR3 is CAWSSRGTDTQYF. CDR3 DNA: TGTGCCTGGAGTTCCAGGGGCACAGATACGCAGTATTTT.

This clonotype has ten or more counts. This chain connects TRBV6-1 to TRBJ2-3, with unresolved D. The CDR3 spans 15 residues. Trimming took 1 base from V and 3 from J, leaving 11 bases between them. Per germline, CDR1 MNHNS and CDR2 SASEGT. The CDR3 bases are TGTGCCAGCAGTGAAGATGGTACAGTTACAGATACGCAGTATTTT. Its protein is CASSEDGTVTDTQYF.

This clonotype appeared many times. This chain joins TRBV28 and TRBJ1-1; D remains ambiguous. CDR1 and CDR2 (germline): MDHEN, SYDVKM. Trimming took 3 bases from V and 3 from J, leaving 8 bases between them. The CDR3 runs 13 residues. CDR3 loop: CASSLVVDTEAFF. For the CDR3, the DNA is TGTGCCAGCAGTTTGGTCGTCGACACTGAAGCTTTCTTT.

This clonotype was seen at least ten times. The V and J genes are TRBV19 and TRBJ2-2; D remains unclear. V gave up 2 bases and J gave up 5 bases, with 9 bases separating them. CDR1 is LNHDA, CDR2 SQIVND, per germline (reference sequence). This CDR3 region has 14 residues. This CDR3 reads CASSIKSGTGELFF. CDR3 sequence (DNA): TGTGCCAGTAGTATAAAATCCGGAACCGGGGAGCTGTTTTTT.

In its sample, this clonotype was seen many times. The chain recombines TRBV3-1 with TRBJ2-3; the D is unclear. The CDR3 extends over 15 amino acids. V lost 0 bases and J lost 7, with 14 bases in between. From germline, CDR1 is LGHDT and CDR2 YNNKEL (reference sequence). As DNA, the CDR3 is TGTGCCAGCAGCCAAGAACCAACGACGCTACATACGCAGTATTTT. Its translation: CASSQEPTTLHTQYF.

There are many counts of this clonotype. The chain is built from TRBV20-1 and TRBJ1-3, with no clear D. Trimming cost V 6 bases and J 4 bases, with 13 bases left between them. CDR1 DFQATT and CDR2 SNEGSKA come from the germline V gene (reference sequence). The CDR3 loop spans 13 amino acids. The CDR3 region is CSAMRSTGNTIYF. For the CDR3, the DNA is TGCAGTGCCATGAGGAGTACCGGAAACACCATATATTTT.

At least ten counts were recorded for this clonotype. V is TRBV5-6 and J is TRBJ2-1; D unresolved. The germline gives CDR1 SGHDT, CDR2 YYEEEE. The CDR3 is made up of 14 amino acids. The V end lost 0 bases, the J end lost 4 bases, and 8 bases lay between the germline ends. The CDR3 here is CASSLERYYNEQFF. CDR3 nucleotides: TGTGCCAGCAGCTTGGAAAGGTATTACAATGAGCAGTTCTTC.

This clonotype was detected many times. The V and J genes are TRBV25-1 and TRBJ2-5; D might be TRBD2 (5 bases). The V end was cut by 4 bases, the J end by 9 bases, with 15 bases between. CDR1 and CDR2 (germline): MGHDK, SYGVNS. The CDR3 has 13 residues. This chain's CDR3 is CASSGSPDGAQYF. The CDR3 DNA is TGTGCCAGCAGTGGATCTCCGGACGGGGCCCAGTACTTC.

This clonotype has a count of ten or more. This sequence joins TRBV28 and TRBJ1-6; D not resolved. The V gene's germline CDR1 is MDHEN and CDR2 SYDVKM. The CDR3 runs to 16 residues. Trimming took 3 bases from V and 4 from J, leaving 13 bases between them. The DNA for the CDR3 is TGTGCCAGCAGTTTCCCTGGCGGGTATTATAATTCACCCCTCCACTTT. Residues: CASSFPGGYYNSPLHF.

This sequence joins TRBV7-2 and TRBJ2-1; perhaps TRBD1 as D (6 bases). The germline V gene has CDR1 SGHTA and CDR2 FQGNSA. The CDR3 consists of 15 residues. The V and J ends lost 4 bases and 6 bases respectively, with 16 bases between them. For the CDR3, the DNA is TGTGCCAGCAGCTCCCATGTGGACAGCTTCAATGAGCAGTTCTTC. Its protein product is CASSSHVDSFNEQFF.

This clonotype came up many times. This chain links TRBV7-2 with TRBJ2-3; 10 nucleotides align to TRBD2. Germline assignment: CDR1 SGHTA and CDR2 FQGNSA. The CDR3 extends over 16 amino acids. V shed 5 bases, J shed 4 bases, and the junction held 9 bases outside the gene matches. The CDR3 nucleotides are TGTGCCAGCAGCCGGCAGGCTAGCGGGAGCGCAGATACGCAGTATTTT. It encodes CASSRQASGSADTQYF.

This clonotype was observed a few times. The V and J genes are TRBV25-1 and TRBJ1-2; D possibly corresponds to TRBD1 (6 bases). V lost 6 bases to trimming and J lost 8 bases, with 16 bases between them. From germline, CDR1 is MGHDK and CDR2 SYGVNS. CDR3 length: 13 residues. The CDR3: CASSHGETGGYTF. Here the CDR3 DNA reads TGTGCCAGCAGCCACGGGGAAACAGGGGGCTACACCTTC.

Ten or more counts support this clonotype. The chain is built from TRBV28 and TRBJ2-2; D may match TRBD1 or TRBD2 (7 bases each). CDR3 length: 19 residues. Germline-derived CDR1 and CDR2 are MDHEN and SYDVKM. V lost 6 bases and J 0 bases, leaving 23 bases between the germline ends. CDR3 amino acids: CASRPGGTGTDANTGELFF. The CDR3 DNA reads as TGTGCCAGCAGACCGGGGGGTACCGGGACAGACGCGAACACCGGGGAGCTGTTTTTT.

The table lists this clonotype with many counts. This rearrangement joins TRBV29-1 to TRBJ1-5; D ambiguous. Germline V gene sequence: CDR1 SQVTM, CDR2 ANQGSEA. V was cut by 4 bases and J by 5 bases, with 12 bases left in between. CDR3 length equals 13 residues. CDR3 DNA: TGCAGCGTTGCGATGGATGGGGATCAGCCCCAGCATTTT. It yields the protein CSVAMDGDQPQHF. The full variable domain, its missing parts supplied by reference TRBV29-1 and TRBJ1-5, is SAVISQKPSRDICQRGTSLTIQCQVDSQVTMMFWYRQQPGQSLTLIATANQGSEATYESGFVIDKFPISRPNLTFSTLTVSNMSPEDSSIYLCSVAMDGDQPQHFGDGTRLSIL.

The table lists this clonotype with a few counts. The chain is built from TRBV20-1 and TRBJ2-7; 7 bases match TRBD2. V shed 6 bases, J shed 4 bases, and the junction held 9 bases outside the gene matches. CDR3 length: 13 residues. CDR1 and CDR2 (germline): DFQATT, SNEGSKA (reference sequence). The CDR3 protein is CSALGTNPYEQYF. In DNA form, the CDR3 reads TGCAGTGCCCTCGGGACTAACCCGTACGAGCAGTACTTC.

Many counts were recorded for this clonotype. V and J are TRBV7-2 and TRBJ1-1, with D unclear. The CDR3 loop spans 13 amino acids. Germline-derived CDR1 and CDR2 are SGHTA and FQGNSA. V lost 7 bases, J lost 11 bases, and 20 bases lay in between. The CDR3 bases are TGTGCCAGCAACTCTGGCAAGGCAACGTGGGCTTTCTTT. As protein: CASNSGKATWAFF. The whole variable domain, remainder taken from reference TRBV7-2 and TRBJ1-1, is GAGVSQSPSNKVTEKGKDVELRCDPISGHTALYWYRQSLGQGLEFLIYFQGNSAPDKSGLPSDRFSAERTGGSVSTLTIQRTQQEDSAVYLCASNSGKATWAFFGQGTRLTVV.

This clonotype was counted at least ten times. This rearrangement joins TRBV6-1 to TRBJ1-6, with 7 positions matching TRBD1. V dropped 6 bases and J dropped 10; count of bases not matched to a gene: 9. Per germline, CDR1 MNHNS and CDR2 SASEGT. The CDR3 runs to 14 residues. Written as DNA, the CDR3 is TGTGCCAGCAGCCCTCCGGGACAGAAGTCACCCCTCCACTTT. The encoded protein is CASSPPGQKSPLHF.

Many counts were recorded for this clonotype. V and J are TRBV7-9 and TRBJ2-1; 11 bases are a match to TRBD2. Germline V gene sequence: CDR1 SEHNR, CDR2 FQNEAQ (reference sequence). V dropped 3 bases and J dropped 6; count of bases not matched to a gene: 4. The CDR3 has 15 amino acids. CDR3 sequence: CASSFSGRARNEQFF. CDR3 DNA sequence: TGTGCCAGCAGCTTTAGCGGGAGGGCGCGCAATGAGCAGTTCTTC.

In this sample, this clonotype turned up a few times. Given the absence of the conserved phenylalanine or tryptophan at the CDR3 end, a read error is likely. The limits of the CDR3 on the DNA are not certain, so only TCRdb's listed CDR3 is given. CDR3 residues: CASSADREGRQPRHL. The gene calls are TRBV11-3 and TRBJ1-5; the D segment call TRBD1 is taken from the table without a DNA check. Germline assignment: CDR1 SGHNT and CDR2 YENEEA. The CDR3 region is 15 residues in length, termini included.

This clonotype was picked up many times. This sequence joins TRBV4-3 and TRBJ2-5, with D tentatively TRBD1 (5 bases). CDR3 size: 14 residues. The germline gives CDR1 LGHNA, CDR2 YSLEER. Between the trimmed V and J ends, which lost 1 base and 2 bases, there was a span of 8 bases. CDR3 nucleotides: TGCGCCAGCAGCCAAGCGGCAGGGCAAGAGACCCAGTACTTC. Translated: CASSQAAGQETQYF.

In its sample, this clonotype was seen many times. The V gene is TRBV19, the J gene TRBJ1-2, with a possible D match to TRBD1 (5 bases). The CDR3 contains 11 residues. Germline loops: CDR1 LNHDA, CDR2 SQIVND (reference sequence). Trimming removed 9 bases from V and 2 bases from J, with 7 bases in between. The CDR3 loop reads CASRQNYGYTF. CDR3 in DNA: TGTGCCAGCAGACAGAACTATGGCTACACCTTC.

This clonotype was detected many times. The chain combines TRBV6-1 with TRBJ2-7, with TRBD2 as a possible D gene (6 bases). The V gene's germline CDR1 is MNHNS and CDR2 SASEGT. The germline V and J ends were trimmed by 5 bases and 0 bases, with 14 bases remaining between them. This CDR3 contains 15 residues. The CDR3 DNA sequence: TGTGCCAGCAGTCCGGCCCGGGGGTACTCCTACGAGCAGTACTTC. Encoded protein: CASSPARGYSYEQYF.